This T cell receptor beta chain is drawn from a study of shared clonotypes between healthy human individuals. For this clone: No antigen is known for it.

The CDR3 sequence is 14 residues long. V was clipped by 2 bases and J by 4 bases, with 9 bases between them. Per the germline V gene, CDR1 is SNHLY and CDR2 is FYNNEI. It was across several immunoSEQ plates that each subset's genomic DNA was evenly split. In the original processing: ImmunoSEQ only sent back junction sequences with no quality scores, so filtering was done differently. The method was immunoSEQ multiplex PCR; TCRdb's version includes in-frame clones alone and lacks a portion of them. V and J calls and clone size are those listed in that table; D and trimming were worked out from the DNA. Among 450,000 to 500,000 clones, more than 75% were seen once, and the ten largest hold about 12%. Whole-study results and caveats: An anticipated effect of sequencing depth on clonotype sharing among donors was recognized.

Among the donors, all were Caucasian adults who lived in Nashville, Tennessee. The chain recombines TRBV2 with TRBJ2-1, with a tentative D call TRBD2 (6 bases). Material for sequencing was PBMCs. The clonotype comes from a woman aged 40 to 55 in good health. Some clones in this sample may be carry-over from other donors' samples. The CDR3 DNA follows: TGTGCCAGCAGTGAACCTAGCGATTACAATGAGCAGTTCTTC. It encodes CASSEPSDYNEQFF.